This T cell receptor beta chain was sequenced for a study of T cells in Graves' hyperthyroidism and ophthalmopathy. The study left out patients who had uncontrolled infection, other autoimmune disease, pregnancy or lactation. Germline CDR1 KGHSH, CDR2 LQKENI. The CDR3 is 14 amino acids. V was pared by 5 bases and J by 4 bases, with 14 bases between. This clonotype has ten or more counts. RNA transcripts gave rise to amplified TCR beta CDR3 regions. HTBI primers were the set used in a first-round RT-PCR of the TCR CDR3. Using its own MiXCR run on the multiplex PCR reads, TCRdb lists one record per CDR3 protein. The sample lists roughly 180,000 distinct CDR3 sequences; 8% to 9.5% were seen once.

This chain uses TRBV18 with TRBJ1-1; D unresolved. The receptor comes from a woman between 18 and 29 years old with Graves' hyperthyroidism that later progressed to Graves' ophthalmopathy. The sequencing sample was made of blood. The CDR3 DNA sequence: TGTGCCAGCTCATCTCAATCAACCTCCACTGAAGCTTTCTTT. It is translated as CASSSQSTSTEAFF.